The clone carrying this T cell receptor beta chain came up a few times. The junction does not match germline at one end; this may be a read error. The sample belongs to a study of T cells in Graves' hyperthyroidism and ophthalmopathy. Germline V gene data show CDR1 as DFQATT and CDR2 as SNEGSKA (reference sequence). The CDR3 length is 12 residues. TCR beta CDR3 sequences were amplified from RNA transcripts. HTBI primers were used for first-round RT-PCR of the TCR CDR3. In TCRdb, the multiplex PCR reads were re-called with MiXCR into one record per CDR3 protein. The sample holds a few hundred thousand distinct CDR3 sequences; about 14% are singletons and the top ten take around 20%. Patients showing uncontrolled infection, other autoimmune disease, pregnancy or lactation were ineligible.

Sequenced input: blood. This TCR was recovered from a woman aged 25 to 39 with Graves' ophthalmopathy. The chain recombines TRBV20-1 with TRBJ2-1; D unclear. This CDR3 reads CGADFDSGEQFF. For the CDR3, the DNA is TGCGGTGCTGATTTCGATTCTGGTGAGCAGTTCTTC.